Below, one T cell receptor beta chain is given with its context. No antigen is known for it. These data come from a study of siplizumab effects on memory and regulatory T cells. Study-wide results and caveats: Treg-derived clones made up an average of roughly 70% of mappable alloreactive CD4+ clones with siplizumab and 26.9% in controls. Some alloreactive sequences were traceable to unstimulated CD4+ memory cells, and siplizumab significantly reduced them. Naive T cells looked more diverse than memory cells, and they looked like major contributors to the alloresponse.

Per sample, 75,000 to 100,000 TCR templates underwent assay. Profiling relied on immunoSEQ multiplex PCR, and the TCRdb table lists in-frame clones only, not all of them. The sample shows about 100,000 clones, about 93% of them seen only once. Germline V gives CDR1 SGDLS, CDR2 YYNGEE. There are 11 residues in the CDR3. Trimming took off 3 bases at V and 14 bases at J, with 13 bases between the two ends. The sequenced material came from Tregs sorted from blood. The source is a human donor in good health. The chain employs TRBV9 and TRBJ2-3; TRBD1 or TRBD2 may be the D gene (5 bases each). The CDR3 coding sequence is TGTGCCAGCAGCGGAGGGGACCGTAGGTATTTT. As protein: CASSGGDRRYF.